This record covers a single T cell receptor (beta chain). This entry comes from a study of blood T cell repertoires in COVID-19. Overall study: Researchers got acute and convalescent COVID-19 samples from the United States, Italy and Spain. In each case, the material was cDNA or gDNA derived from T cells, B-cell-depleted T cells, or PBMCs.

Authors' data handling: Researchers report that nucleated cell counts were estimated from reference gene primer amplification. Clones were read by immunoSEQ multiplex PCR, and TCRdb kept only the in-frame ones, dropping some. V and J calls and clone size are as listed in that table; D and trimming were resolved from the DNA. The table lists about 190,000 clones, over 75% of them singletons. This TCR derives from a woman in her forties or fifties with acute or convalescent COVID-19. Sequencing was carried out using peripheral blood.

The CDR3 DNA reads TGTGCCAGCACTAAGGACAGGGGGTATTCCTACGAGCAGTACTTC. The encoded protein is CASTKDRGYSYEQYF. This chain joins TRBV2 and TRBJ2-7; 10 bases fit TRBD1. Trimming took 7 bases from V and 1 from J; bases not matched to a gene: 7. Per germline, CDR1 SNHLY and CDR2 FYNNEI. The CDR3 contains 15 residues.